This TCR beta chain came from a study of monozygotic twins with inflammatory bowel disease. In germline, CDR1 is GTSNPN, CDR2 SVGIG (reference sequence). The CDR3 runs 17 residues. Eight distinct reactions (per sample) were used to make the cDNA. Template-switch reactions added UMIs with a 6-nucleotide sample barcode. TCRalpha and TCRbeta cDNA underwent two nested PCRs of about 17 and 10 cycles. TCRdb re-called the 5' RACE reads and shows each CDR3 protein once, DNA omitted. The listing records more than 120,000 distinct CDR3 sequences. T cells were not sorted, and total RNA was isolated straight from whole blood.

This sequence joins TRBV30 and TRBJ2-3; TCRdb reports TRBD2, a call that lacks DNA to check it against. The sample comprised blood. This receptor was obtained from a human donor with ulcerative colitis or Crohn's disease, or a healthy co-twin of an affected twin (not recorded which). CDR3 amino acids: CAWSFPGLAASTDTQYF.